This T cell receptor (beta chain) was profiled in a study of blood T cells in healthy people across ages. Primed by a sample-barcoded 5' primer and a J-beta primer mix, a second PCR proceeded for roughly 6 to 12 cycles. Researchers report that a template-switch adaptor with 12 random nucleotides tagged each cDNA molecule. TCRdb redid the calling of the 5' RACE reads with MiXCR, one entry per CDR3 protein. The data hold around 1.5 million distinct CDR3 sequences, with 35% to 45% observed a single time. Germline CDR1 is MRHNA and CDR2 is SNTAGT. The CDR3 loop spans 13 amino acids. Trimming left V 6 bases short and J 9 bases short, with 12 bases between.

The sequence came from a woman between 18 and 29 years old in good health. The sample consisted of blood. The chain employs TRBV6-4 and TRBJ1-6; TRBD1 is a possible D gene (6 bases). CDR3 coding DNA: TGTGCCAGCAGCCAAAAACAGGGTTCACCCCTCCACTTT. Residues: CASSQKQGSPLHF.